This T cell receptor beta chain was profiled in a study of blood T cell repertoires in COVID-19 (dated by TCRdb to 2020 to 2021). Concerning the study at large: Collaborator samples came from the United States, Italy and Spain and covered acute and convalescent phases of COVID-19. The prospective study material was composed of cDNA or gDNA derived from T cells, B-cell-depleted T cells, or PBMCs. Deeply sampled blood TCRbeta repertoires from subjects exposed to, actively infected with, or recovered from COVID-19 were included in the dataset. The repertoires were released in a freely available public database meant as a resource for research on the immune response to SARS-CoV-2. Samples were obtained from the ongoing ImmuneRACE study (first 160 participants) and from 1,200 or so subjects provided by 6 global collaborators. A de-identified subject ID, COVID-19 status, age in years and sex were almost always included in the sample metadata. Where available, HLA class I and class II types were taken from metadata supplied by the sample provider and were not determined by assay-based typing. Study-level results and caveats: The amount of clinical and demographic metadata varied by source and participant and was provided uncurated.

Whole blood was collected in K2EDTA tubes by collaborating institutions according to the institutions' own protocols. For TCRbeta analysis, collaborators shipped samples in one of three forms: frozen whole blood, isolated PBMCs, or DNA extracted from either of those sample types. The germline V gene gives CDR1 as SGHTA and CDR2 as FQGNSA. Trimming takes 5 bases from V and 2 bases from J, and the germline ends sit 13 bases apart. The CDR3 measures 15 amino acids from cysteine to phenylalanine. CDR3 DNA is the only sequence kept; it has 45 bases, read in frame from the first base. For this clone: Its antigen is currently not known. The record has no base qualities; no much larger clone is one base away.

TCRbeta CDR3 regions were amplified from genomic DNA using the immunoSEQ Assay, a bias-controlled multiplex PCR. Per the original workflow: Within the assay, amplification of reference gene primers was used to estimate how many nucleated cells each sample contained. To quantify the absolute abundance of each unique TCRbeta CDR3 rearrangement, sequence reads were collapsed and filtered. For each sample, productive Simpson clonality was calculated as the square root of Simpson's diversity index over productive rearrangements. Not all clones reach the TCRdb copy of this immuneACCESS table, which keeps in-frame sequences only. Checked studies attribute under half of the gap to unresolved V genes and leave the rest unexplained. The DNA was the basis for D and trimming; V, J and clone size are from that table. This sample lists around 220,000 clones; roughly 88% were detected once. The top ten constitute approximately 1.5% of the sample.

Recombination joined TRBV7-2 with TRBJ2-1, and perhaps TRBD2 as D gene, on 7 matching bases. This receptor was taken from a man in his late teens or twenties with active or convalescent COVID-19. Sequenced input: peripheral blood. The CDR3 region: CASSLGAGAYNEQFF. The DNA sequence follows: TGTGCCAGCAGCCTGGGGGCGGGAGCCTACAATGAGCAGTTCTTC. The CDR3 plus the reference TRBV7-2 and TRBJ2-1 genes for the other parts give the full variable domain: GAGVSQSPSNKVTEKGKDVELRCDPISGHTALYWYRQSLGQGLEFLIYFQGNSAPDKSGLPSDRFSAERTGGSVSTLTIQRTQQEDSAVYLCASSLGAGAYNEQFFGPGTRLTVL.